This paragraph reports one TCR beta chain. What it recognizes is unknown. CDR1 is KGHSH and CDR2 is LQKENI in the germline V gene. Trimming removed 3 bases from V and 0 bases from J, with 9 bases in between. CDR3 size: 15 residues. These data come from a study of shared clonotypes between healthy human individuals. Turning to the study itself: Three plates each covered CD4 naive and memory; CD8 naive two, CD8 memory one.

Notes on the study in general: Clonotype sharing among donors likely depends on sequencing depth. With a few donors compared, 4.5% to 6.5% of naive CD4 clonotypes were shared.

All donors qualified as healthy HIV-negative adults and had experienced no recent acute infections or vaccinations. Assay: immunoSEQ multiplex PCR; the TCRdb copy retains only in-frame clones and omits some. The sample comprises over a million clones, about 98.5% of which are singletons, and about 0.35% rests with the top ten. The source is a man between 25 and 39 years old in good health. Sequencing was carried out using naive CD4+ T cells sorted from blood. This sample's subset: CD45RA+ positively selected. The chain couples TRBV18 to TRBJ2-1, with unresolved D. The CDR3 DNA sequence: TGTGCCAGCTCACCGGACCCCAGCTCCTACAATGAGCAGTTCTTC. This codes for CASSPDPSSYNEQFF.